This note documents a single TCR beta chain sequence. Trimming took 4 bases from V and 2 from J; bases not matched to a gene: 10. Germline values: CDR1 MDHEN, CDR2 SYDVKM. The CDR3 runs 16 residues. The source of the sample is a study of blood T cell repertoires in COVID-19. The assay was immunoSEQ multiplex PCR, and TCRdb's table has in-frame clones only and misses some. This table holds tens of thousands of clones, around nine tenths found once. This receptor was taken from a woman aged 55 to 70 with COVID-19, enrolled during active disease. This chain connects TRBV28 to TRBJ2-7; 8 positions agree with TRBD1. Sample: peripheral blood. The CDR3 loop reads CASSWGRDRPPYEQYF. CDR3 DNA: TGTGCCAGCAGTTGGGGTCGGGACAGGCCTCCCTACGAGCAGTACTTC.